This TCR beta chain was documented in a study of T cells in Graves' hyperthyroidism and ophthalmopathy. Clinical symptoms, serum thyroxine, TRAb, thyroid ultrasound and orbital computed tomography informed diagnoses. Drawn at first hyperthyroidism diagnosis, the blood sample preceded any ophthalmopathy symptoms. CDR3 length equals 14 residues. CDR1 is SQVTM and CDR2 is ANQGSEA in the germline V gene. Losses at the gene ends were 1 base for V and 7 bases for J; bases not matched to a gene: 3. Template material for amplifying TCR beta CDR3 regions consisted of RNA transcripts. The primer set for the first-round RT-PCR of the TCR CDR3 was HTBI. One entry per CDR3 protein results from TCRdb running MiXCR on the multiplex PCR reads. The data show hundreds of thousands of distinct CDR3 sequences, around 20% seen once. In the case of this clonotype: The target antigen is unknown.

General study findings and limits: Ophthalmopathy was separated from stable hyperthyroidism by a 13 V-J model. Peripheral blood also featured most of the thyroid clonotypes expanded above 0.001.

V usage is TRBV29-1 and J usage is TRBJ1-4; 10 bases map to TRBD1. Sequences were obtained from blood. The sequence came from a woman between 45 and 60 years old with Graves' hyperthyroidism that later progressed to Graves' ophthalmopathy. The CDR3 here is CSVEGDRGGEKLFF. CDR3 in DNA: TGCAGCGTTGAAGGGGACAGGGGCGGTGAAAAACTGTTTTTT.